A single sample gave rise to the 9 T cell receptor beta chains below, sequenced in a study of cytomegalovirus exposure and HLA in healthy donors. Primers: 60 Vbeta forward and 13 Jbeta reverse. The method was immunoSEQ multiplex PCR; TCRdb's version includes in-frame clones alone and lacks a portion of them. The sample lists over 150,000 clones, 79% occurring once. Specimen: PBMCs. All receptors derive from a man aged 40-49 years in good health and CMV-seronegative.

CDR3 region: CASSLGQNNYGYTF. CDR3 DNA: TGTGCCAGCAGTTTAGGACAGAATAACTATGGCTACACCTTC. V gene TRBV28 combines with J gene TRBJ1-2; D may be TRBD1 (6 bases). The CDR3 spans 14 residues. V lost 2 bases and J lost 1, with 8 bases in between. Germline values: CDR1 MDHEN, CDR2 SYDVKM.

V is TRBV5-1 and J is TRBJ2-1, with no clear D. Germline CDR1 and CDR2: SGHRS and YFSETQ. V lost 3 bases, J lost 8 bases, and 12 bases lay in between. This CDR3 region has 13 residues. DNA of the CDR3: TGCGCCAGCAGCTCCGGGTCCTTGGATGAGCAGTTCTTC. It translates to CASSSGSLDEQFF.

The gene calls are TRBV6-5 and TRBJ1-5; TRBD1 matches at 8 bases. Germline V gene lookup returns CDR1 MNHEY and CDR2 SVGAGI. The length of the CDR3 is 15 residues. The V segment lost 6 bases and the J segment 2 bases; nucleotides outside the gene matches: 6. In nucleotides, the CDR3 is TGTGCCAGCAGCCTAGGACAGGGAGGCAATCAGCCCCAGCATTTT. It yields the protein CASSLGQGGNQPQHF.

The chain recombines TRBV6-1 with TRBJ2-3; TRBD1 matches at 9 bases. Per germline, CDR1 MNHNS and CDR2 SASEGT. Unmatched junction bases numbered 4, after V lost 6 bases and J lost 6 bases. This CDR3 is built from 13 residues. The CDR3 protein is CASRGQGIDTQYF. The CDR3 nucleotides are TGTGCCAGCAGGGGACAGGGTATCGATACGCAGTATTTT.

The chain carries TRBV5-1 and TRBJ2-4; 10 positions agree with TRBD1. The CDR3 is 17 amino acids. Germline V gene data show CDR1 as SGHRS and CDR2 as YFSETQ. The V segment lost 0 bases and the J segment 5 bases; nucleotides outside the gene matches: 8. CDR3 protein: CASSLAGWGQGQNIQYF. CDR3 sequence (DNA): TGCGCCAGCAGCTTGGCCGGATGGGGACAGGGGCAAAACATTCAGTACTTC.

This chain joins TRBV2 and TRBJ1-1, with D possibly matching TRBD1 (5 bases). Germline loops: CDR1 SNHLY, CDR2 FYNNEI. The CDR3 is made up of 12 amino acids. The V and J ends lost 1 base and 7 bases respectively, with 7 bases between them. For the CDR3, the DNA is TGTGCCAGCAGTGAAGGGACAAATGAAGCTTTCTTT. It yields the protein CASSEGTNEAFF.

The chain is built from TRBV7-8 and TRBJ2-7; 10 positions agree with TRBD2. Trimming cost V 5 bases and J 3 bases; bases outside gene matches: 7. Per the germline V gene, CDR1 is SGHVS and CDR2 is FQNEAQ. This CDR3 contains 15 residues. The CDR3 region is CASSPVAGGDYEQYF. CDR3 sequence (DNA): TGTGCCAGCAGCCCTGTAGCGGGAGGCGACTACGAGCAGTACTTC. Based on the CDR3 plus reference TRBV7-8 and TRBJ2-7, the full variable domain is GAGVSQSPRYKVAKRGQDVALRCDPISGHVSLFWYQQALGQGPEFLTYFQNEAQLDKSGLPSDRFFAERPEGSVSTLKIQRTQQEDSAVYLCASSPVAGGDYEQYFGPGTRLTVT.

J is TRBJ1-1 and V is TRBV10-3; D possibly corresponds to TRBD1 (6 bases). Trimming took 10 bases from V and 0 from J, leaving 9 bases between them. The CDR3 is 12 residues long. Germline CDR1 and CDR2: ENHRY and SYGVKD. DNA for the CDR3: TGTGCCACACAGGGTGTGAACACTGAAGCTTTCTTT. Its translation is CATQGVNTEAFF.

The chain employs TRBV6-5 and TRBJ2-1; 8 bases are a match to TRBD1. CDR3 length: 16 amino acids. Germline CDR1 and CDR2: MNHEY and SVGAGI. Trimming cost V 1 base and J 5 bases; bases outside gene matches: 7. The CDR3 DNA reads as TGTGCCAGCAGTTACTTAGGGGGACAGGTCCACAATGAGCAGTTCTTC. Translating gives CASSYLGGQVHNEQFF.